This T cell receptor beta chain is drawn from a study of monozygotic twins with inflammatory bowel disease. In the case of this clonotype: The antigen is unknown.

Germline CDR1 and CDR2: SGHVS and FNYEAQ. The CDR3 length is 16 residues. Broader study findings: Healthy co-twins showed greater TCRbeta diversity (inverse Simpson) than IBD patients. Clonotype sharing was lower in IBD patients than healthy twins, most markedly with disease activity.

Per donor there was one draw, yielding a blood sample of about 2.4 ml. Whole blood, unsorted for T cells, was the source of total RNA. TCRdb re-called the 5' RACE reads; every CDR3 protein appears as one record, without DNA. This sample lists approximately 390,000 distinct CDR3 sequences; its ten largest clones have 2% to 2.5%. This sequence joins TRBV7-6 and TRBJ2-7; the D call from TCRdb, TRBD2, cannot be confirmed without DNA. The source of this sequence is a human donor with ulcerative colitis or Crohn's disease, or a healthy co-twin of an affected twin (not recorded which). Sequencing was carried out using blood. Here the CDR3 reads CASSALPSANSYEQYF.